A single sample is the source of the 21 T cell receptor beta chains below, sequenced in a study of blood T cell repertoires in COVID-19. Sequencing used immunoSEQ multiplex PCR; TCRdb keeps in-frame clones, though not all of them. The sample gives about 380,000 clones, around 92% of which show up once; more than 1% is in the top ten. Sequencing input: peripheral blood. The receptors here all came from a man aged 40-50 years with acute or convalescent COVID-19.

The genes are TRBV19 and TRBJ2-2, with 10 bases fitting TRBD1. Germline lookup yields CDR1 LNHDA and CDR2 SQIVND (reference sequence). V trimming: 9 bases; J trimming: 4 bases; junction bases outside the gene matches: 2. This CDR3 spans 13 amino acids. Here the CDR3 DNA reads TGTGCCAGCCGGGACAGGGGCACCGGGGAGCTGTTTTTT. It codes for CASRDRGTGELFF.

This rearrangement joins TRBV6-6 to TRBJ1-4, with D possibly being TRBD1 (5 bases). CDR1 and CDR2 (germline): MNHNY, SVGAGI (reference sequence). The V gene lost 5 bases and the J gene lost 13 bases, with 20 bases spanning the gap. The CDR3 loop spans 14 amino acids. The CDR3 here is CASSPDGGRVRLFF. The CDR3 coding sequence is TGTGCCAGCAGTCCCGACGGTGGCAGGGTTCGACTGTTTTTT.

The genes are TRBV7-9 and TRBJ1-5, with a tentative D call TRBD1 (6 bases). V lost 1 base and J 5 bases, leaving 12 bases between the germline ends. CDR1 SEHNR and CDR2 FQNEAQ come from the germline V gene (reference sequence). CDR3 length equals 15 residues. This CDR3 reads CASSLGRGGHQPQHF. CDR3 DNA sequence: TGTGCCAGCAGCTTAGGCAGAGGGGGACATCAGCCCCAGCATTTT. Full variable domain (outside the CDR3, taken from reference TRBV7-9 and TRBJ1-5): DTGVSQNPRHKITKRGQNVTFRCDPISEHNRLYWYRQTLGQGPEFLTYFQNEAQLEKSRLLSDRFSAERPKGSFSTLEIQRTEQGDSAMYLCASSLGRGGHQPQHFGDGTRLSIL.

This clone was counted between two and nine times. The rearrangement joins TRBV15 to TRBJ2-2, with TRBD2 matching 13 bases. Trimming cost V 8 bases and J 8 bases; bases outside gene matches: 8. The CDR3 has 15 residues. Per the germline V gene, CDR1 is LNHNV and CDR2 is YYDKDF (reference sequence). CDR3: CATATSGGLEGELFF. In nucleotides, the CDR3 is TGTGCCACCGCGACTAGCGGGGGGCTTGAGGGGGAGCTGTTTTTT.

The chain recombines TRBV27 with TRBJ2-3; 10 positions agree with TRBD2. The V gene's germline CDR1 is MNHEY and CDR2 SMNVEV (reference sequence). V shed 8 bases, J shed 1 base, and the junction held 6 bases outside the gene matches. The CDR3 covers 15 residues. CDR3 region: CASQPLAGGTDTQYF. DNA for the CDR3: TGTGCCAGCCAACCGCTAGCGGGGGGCACAGATACGCAGTATTTT.

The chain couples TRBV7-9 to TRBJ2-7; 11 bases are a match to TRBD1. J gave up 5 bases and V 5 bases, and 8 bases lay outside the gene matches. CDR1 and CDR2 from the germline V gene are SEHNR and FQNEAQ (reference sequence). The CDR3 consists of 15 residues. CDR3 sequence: CASSKGQGGRNEQYF. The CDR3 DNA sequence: TGTGCCAGCAGCAAGGGACAGGGGGGGAGAAACGAGCAGTACTTC.

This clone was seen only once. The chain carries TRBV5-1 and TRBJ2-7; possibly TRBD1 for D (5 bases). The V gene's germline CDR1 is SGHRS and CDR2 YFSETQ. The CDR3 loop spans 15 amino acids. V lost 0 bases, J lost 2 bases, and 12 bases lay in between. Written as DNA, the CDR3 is TGCGCCAGCAGCTTGGCAGGACAAATCACCTACGAGCAGTACTTC. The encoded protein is CASSLAGQITYEQYF.

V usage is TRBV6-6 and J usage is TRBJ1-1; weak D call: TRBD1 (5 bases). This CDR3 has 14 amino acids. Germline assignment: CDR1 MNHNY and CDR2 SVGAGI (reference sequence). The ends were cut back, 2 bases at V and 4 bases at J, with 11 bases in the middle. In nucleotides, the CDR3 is TGTGCCAGCAGTTACCTCCGGGGGGGCACTGAAGCTTTCTTT. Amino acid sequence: CASSYLRGGTEAFF.

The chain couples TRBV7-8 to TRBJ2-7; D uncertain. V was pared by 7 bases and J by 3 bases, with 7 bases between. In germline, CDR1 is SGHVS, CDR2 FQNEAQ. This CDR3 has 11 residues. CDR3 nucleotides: TGTGCCAGCAAAAACAGCTACGAGCAGTACTTC. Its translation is CASKNSYEQYF.

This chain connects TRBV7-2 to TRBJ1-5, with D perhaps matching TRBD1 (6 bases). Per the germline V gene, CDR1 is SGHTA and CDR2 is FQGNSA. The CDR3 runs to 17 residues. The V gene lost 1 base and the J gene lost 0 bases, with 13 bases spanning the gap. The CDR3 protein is CASSLEWGPGSNQPQHF. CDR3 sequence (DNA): TGTGCCAGCAGCTTAGAATGGGGGCCCGGTAGCAATCAGCCCCAGCATTTT.

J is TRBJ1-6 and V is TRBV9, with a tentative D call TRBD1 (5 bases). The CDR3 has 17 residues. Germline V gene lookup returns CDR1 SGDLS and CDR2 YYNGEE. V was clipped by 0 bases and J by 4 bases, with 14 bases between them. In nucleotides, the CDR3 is TGTGCCAGCAGCGTAGGGGATAACAGGATATATAATTCACCCCTCCACTTT. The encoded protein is CASSVGDNRIYNSPLHF.

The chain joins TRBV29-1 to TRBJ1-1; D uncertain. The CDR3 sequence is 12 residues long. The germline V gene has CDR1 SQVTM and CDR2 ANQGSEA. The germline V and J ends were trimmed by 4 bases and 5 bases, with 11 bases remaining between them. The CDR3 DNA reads TGCAGCGTTGGAAGCCGAGGGACTGAAGCTTTCTTT. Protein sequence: CSVGSRGTEAFF.

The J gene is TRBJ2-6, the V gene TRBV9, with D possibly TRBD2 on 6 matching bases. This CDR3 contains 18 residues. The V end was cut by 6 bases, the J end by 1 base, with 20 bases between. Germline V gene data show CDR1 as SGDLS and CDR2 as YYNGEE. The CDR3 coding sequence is TGTGCCAGCACCGGGGAGGAGGGAAAAAGGTCTGGGGCCAACGTCCTGACTTTC. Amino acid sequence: CASTGEEGKRSGANVLTF.

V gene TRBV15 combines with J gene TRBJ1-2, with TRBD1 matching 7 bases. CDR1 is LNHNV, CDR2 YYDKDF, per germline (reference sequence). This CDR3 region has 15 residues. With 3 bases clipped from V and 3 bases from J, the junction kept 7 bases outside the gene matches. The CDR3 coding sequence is TGTGCCACCAGCAGGTCCAAACAGGGGCACTATGGCTACACCTTC. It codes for CATSRSKQGHYGYTF. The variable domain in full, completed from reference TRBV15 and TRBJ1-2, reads DAMVIQNPRYQVTQFGKPVTLSCSQTLNHNVMYWYQQKSSQAPKLLFHYYDKDFNNEADTPDNFQSRRPNTSFCFLDIRSPGLGDTAMYLCATSRSKQGHYGYTFGSGTRLTVV.

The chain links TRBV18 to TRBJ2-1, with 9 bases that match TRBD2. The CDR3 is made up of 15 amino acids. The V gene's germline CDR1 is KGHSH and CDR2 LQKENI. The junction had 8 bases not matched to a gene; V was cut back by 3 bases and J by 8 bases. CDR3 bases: TGTGCCAGCTCACCCGAGGGACTAGCTGGGGATGAGCAGTTCTTC. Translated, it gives CASSPEGLAGDEQFF.

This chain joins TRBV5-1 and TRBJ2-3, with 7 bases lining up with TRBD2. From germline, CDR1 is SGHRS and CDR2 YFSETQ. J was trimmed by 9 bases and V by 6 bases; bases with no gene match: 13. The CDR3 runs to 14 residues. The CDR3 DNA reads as TGCGCCAGCACCTCCCCGGGCGGGGGAATAACGCAGTATTTT. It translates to CASTSPGGGITQYF.

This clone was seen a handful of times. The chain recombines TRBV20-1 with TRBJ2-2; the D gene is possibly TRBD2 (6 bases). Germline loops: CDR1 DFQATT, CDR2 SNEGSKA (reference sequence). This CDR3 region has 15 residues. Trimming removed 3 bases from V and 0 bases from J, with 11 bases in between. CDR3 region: CSASDGGANTGELFF. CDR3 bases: TGCAGTGCTAGTGACGGGGGAGCGAACACCGGGGAGCTGTTTTTT.

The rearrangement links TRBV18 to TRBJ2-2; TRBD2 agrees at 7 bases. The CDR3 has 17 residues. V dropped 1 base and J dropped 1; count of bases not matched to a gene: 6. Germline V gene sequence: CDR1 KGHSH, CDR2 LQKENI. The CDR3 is CASSPRDPSGNTGELFF. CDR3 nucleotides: TGTGCCAGCTCACCACGGGACCCTAGCGGGAACACCGGGGAGCTGTTTTTT.

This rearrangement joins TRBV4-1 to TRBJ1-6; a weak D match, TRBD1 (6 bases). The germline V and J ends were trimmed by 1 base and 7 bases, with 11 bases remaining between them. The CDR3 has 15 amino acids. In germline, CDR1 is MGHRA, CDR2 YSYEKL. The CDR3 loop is CASSQVQGGNSPLHF. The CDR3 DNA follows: TGCGCCAGCAGCCAAGTACAGGGTGGGAATTCACCCCTCCACTTT.

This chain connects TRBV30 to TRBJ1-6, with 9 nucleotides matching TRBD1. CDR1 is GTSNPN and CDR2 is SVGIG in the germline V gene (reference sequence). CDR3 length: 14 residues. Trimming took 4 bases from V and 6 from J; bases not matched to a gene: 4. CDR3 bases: TGTGCCTGGACCCCGGGACAGGGTAATTCACCCCTCCACTTT. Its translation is CAWTPGQGNSPLHF. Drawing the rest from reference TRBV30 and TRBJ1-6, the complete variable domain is SQTIHQWPATLVQPVGSPLSLECTVEGTSNPNLYWYRQAAGRGLQLLFYSVGIGQISSEVPQNLSASRPQDRQFILSSKKLLLSDSGFYLCAWTPGQGNSPLHFGNGTRLTVT.

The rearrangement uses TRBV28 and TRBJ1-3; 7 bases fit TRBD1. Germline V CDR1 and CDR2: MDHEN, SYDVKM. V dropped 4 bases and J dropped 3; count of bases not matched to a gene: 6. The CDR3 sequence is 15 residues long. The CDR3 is CASSSTGWGGNTIYF. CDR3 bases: TGTGCCAGCAGTTCGACAGGGTGGGGTGGAAACACCATATATTTT. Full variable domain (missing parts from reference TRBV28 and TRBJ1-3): DVKVTQSSRYLVKRTGEKVFLECVQDMDHENMFWYRQDPGLGLRLIYFSYDVKMKEKGDIPEGYSVSREKKERFSLILESASTNQTSMYLCASSSTGWGGNTIYFGEGSWLTVV.